This T cell receptor (beta chain) was captured in a study of blood T cell repertoires in COVID-19. Methods used by the authors: It was from reference gene primer amplification that nucleated cell counts were estimated. Data came from immunoSEQ multiplex PCR; TCRdb stores just in-frame clones and leaves some out. V, J and clone size are those of that table, while D and trimming were read from the DNA. This repertoire shows 250,000 to 350,000 clones, 90% found once; its top ten account for under 3.5%. The V gene's germline CDR1 is MDHEN and CDR2 SYDVKM. The CDR3 contains 14 residues. V gave up 0 bases and J gave up 5 bases; unmatched junction bases: 3.

The sample was peripheral blood. This receptor was identified in a woman in her thirties with COVID-19, enrolled during active disease. V gene TRBV28 combines with J gene TRBJ1-1; 7 bases agree with TRBD1. In DNA, the CDR3 is TGTGCCAGCAGTTTATGGCAGGGGGTGACTGAAGCTTTCTTT. Protein: CASSLWQGVTEAFF.